The 3 T cell receptor beta chains reported below all come from one sample, sequenced in a study of shared clonotypes between healthy human individuals. The protocol was immunoSEQ multiplex PCR, while the TCRdb copy is restricted to in-frame clones and leaves out a portion. The sample contains around 500,000 clones, 60% to 80% of which appear only once. The sample taken for sequencing was PBMCs. These receptors were obtained from a woman in her 40s in good health. Some clones in this sample may be carry-over from other donors' samples.

The rearrangement joins TRBV25-1 to TRBJ1-2; a weak D match, TRBD1 (5 bases). The CDR3 contains 12 residues. Germline assignment: CDR1 MGHDK and CDR2 SYGVNS. The V and J ends lost 4 bases and 8 bases respectively, with 11 bases between them. This CDR3 reads CASSGGARGYTF. The DNA of the CDR3 is TGTGCCAGCAGTGGGGGCGCGCGGGGCTACACCTTC.

This rearrangement joins TRBV21-1 to TRBJ2-3; the table names TRBD2, a call not compared with the DNA. TRBV21-1 has pseudogene status. The CDR3 contains 19 residues. The CDR3 sequence is CASSKQELYSQEREDTQYF. CDR3 coding DNA: TGTGCCAGCAGCAAACAAGAATTATACAGTCAAGAGCGGGAGGATACGCAGTATTTT.

As for this clone: The sample carries other DNA sequences with the same CDR3. The chain combines TRBV4-2 with TRBJ2-7, with TRBD2 matching over 7 bases. The CDR3 spans 15 residues. J lost 2 bases, V lost 0 bases, and 4 bases had no gene match. Germline-derived CDR1 and CDR2 are LGHNA and YNFKEQ. CDR3 nucleotide sequence: TGTGCCAGCAGCCAAGATTCCAGCGGGACCTACGAGCAGTACTTC. This encodes CASSQDSSGTYEQYF.